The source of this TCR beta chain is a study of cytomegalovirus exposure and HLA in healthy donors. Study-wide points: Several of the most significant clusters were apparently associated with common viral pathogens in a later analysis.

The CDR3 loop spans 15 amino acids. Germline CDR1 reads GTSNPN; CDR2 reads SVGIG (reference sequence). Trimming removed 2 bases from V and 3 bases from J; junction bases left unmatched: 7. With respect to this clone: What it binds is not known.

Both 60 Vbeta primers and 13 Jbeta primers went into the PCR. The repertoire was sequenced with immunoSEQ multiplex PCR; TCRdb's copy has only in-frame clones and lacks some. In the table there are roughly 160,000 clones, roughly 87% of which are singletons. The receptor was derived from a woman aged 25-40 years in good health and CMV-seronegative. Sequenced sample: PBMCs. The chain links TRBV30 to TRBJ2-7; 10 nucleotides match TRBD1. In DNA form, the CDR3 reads TGTGCCTGGAGTCTCGGTGGGACAGGGGACTACGAGCAGTACTTC. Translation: CAWSLGGTGDYEQYF. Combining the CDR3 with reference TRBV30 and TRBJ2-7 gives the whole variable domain SQTIHQWPATLVQPVGSPLSLECTVEGTSNPNLYWYRQAAGRGLQLLFYSVGIGQISSEVPQNLSASRPQDRQFILSSKKLLLSDSGFYLCAWSLGGTGDYEQYFGPGTRLTVT.